Listed below are T cell receptor beta chains from one sample, sequenced in a study of cytomegalovirus exposure and HLA in healthy donors. The repertoire was sequenced with immunoSEQ multiplex PCR; TCRdb's copy has only in-frame clones and lacks some. Of roughly 100,000 clones in the sample, around 80% were seen once. The sequenced material came from PBMCs. These receptors were obtained from a male donor in good health and CMV-seropositive. CDR3s include the opening cysteine and the closing phenylalanine or tryptophan. D genes are given only for firm matches. Some rows mark clone size as missing; the rest say once, few, many or name a class of expanded clone.

V gene,D gene,J gene,clone size,CDR3 protein,CDR3 DNA
TRBV27,TRBD2,TRBJ2-7,.,CASSLASGGSYEQYF,TGTGCCAGCAGTTTAGCCAGCGGGGGTTCCTACGAGCAGTACTTC
TRBV9,TRBD1,TRBJ1-1,.,CASSVGTGVNTEAFF,TGTGCCAGCAGCGTAGGGACAGGGGTAAACACTGAAGCTTTCTTT
TRBV5-8,TRBD1,TRBJ1-1,few,CASSWDRVRAFF,TGTGCCAGCAGCTGGGACAGGGTAAGAGCTTTCTTT
TRBV19,TRBD1,TRBJ1-6,few,CASSSGTASPLHF,TGTGCCAGTAGTAGCGGGACAGCCTCACCCCTCCACTTT
TRBV30,.,TRBJ2-7,once,CAWSRGSYEQYF,TGTGCCTGGAGTCGGGGTTCCTACGAGCAGTACTTC
TRBV5-6,TRBD2,TRBJ2-3,.,CASSFSGGSTDTQYF,TGTGCCAGCAGTTTTAGCGGGGGGAGCACAGATACGCAGTATTTT
TRBV18,TRBD1,TRBJ1-6,.,CASSRDRDSPLHF,TGTGCCAGCTCCCGGGACAGAGATTCACCCCTCCACTTT
TRBV7-6,.,TRBJ1-1,.,CASSLDPGSDTEAFF,TGTGCCAGCAGCTTAGACCCGGGATCGGACACTGAAGCTTTCTTT
TRBV7-9,TRBD1,TRBJ1-1,once,CASSFRQGNLNTEAFF,TGTGCCAGCAGCTTCCGACAGGGTAATTTGAACACTGAAGCTTTCTTT
TRBV30,.,TRBJ2-3,.,CAGIAENTDTQYF,TGTGCGGGAATAGCGGAGAACACAGATACGCAGTATTTT
TRBV6-5,TRBD1,TRBJ1-1,.,CASSAADRMGTEAFF,TGTGCCAGCAGCGCCGCGGACAGGATGGGAACTGAAGCTTTCTTT
TRBV27,.,TRBJ1-2,.,CASSPRMDTYGYTF,TGTGCCAGCAGTCCCCGTATGGACACCTATGGCTACACCTTC
TRBV6-5,TRBD1,TRBJ1-1,.,CASSYSTGGATEAFF,TGTGCCAGCAGTTACTCAACAGGGGGCGCGACTGAAGCTTTCTTT
TRBV5-1,.,TRBJ1-1,once,CASSLVPGNPNTEAFF,TGCGCCAGCAGCTTGGTTCCAGGGAACCCGAACACTGAAGCTTTCTTT
TRBV19,.,TRBJ1-1,once,CASKIQGTEAFF,TGTGCCAGTAAAATACAGGGCACTGAAGCTTTCTTT
TRBV30,TRBD1,TRBJ1-1,.,CAWSGGQGATEAFF,TGTGCCTGGAGTGGCGGACAGGGGGCCACTGAAGCTTTCTTT
TRBV7-3,.,TRBJ1-5,.,CASSLNGDQPQHF,TGTGCCAGCAGCTTAAACGGGGATCAGCCCCAGCATTTT
TRBV19,TRBD1,TRBJ1-1,.,CASSVQGSNTEAFF,TGTGCCAGTAGTGTACAGGGGTCGAACACTGAAGCTTTCTTT
TRBV2,TRBD2,TRBJ2-2,.,CASSEAGGGTGELFF,TGTGCCAGCAGTGAAGCCGGGGGGGGGACCGGGGAGCTGTTTTTT
TRBV2,TRBD1,TRBJ2-2,.,CASMGRGRSTGELFF,TGTGCCAGCATGGGCAGGGGGAGAAGCACCGGGGAGCTGTTTTTT
TRBV11-2,.,TRBJ1-1,.,CASSQDRNTEAFF,TGTGCCAGCAGCCAAGACAGGAACACTGAAGCTTTCTTT
TRBV6-1,.,TRBJ1-2,.,CASSEPGGSYGYTF,TGTGCCAGCAGTGAACCCGGGGGTAGCTATGGCTACACCTTC
TRBV29-1,TRBD1,TRBJ1-4,.,CSVGQGADEKLFF,TGCAGCGTTGGACAGGGGGCGGATGAAAAACTGTTTTTT
TRBV27,.,TRBJ1-1,.,CASSLGTPRRNTEAFF,TGTGCCAGCAGCCTCGGGACACCGAGGAGGAACACTGAAGCTTTCTTT
TRBV5-1,TRBD1,TRBJ2-6,.,CASSLQGAPGANVLTF,TGCGCCAGCAGTTTACAGGGGGCGCCTGGGGCCAACGTCCTGACTTTC